Detailed here is one TCR beta chain. Original data processing: It was from reference gene primer amplification that nucleated cell counts were estimated. Only in-frame clones appear in the TCRdb table, and some are missing; sequencing was by immunoSEQ multiplex PCR. D and trimming come from the DNA, and the V and J calls and clone size come from that table. This repertoire shows 130,000 to 150,000 clones, 84% found once; its top ten account for 5% to 7%. Study members were between about 18 and 95 years old and lived in 20 to 30 US regions. The data stem from a study of blood T cell repertoires in COVID-19. Study-wide background: PBMCs, B-cell-depleted T cells, or T cells provided the cDNA or gDNA that made up the material.

This CDR3 spans 14 amino acids. Trimming shortened V by 3 bases and J by 6 bases, and 15 bases separated the two germline ends. Germline V gene data show CDR1 as MNHEY and CDR2 as SMNVEV (reference sequence). The chain carries TRBV27 and TRBJ2-7; maybe TRBD2 (5 bases). Sequencing used PBMCs or T cells enriched from blood (not recorded which). The sequence was collected from a man aged 35 to 55 with acute COVID-19. CDR3 bases: TGTGCCAGCAGTTTGAAGTTGCCCCGGGGCGAGCAGTACTTC. Its protein product is CASSLKLPRGEQYF.